The rows below give T cell receptor beta chains drawn from one sample of a study of tumor and adjacent non-tumor tissue in lung cancer. From the multiplex PCR reads, TCRdb called clonotypes with MiXCR, one entry per CDR3 protein. The repertoire holds 90,000 to 110,000 distinct CDR3 sequences, with roughly 80% as singletons. The source material was lung tumor tissue. These receptors all stem from a woman in her fifties or sixties with non-small cell lung cancer. The conserved cysteine and the conserved F or W are not part of the CDR3 here. The size of a clone is reported for some rows only, either as once, few or many, or as a class for expanded clones.

VNSRDRGQPQR | NA | TRBJ1-5 | TRBV11-2
ASSLSRTKVVEAF | NA | TRBJ1-1 | TRBV12-3/TRBV12-4
ASSLRGRNEPQN | NA | TRBJ1-5 | TRBV12-3/TRBV12-4
VSSYPTGTRETQY | once | TRBJ2-5 | TRBV6-5
ASSSGQSTEAF | NA | TRBJ1-1 | TRBV6-1
AIKSPGSGETQY | NA | TRBJ2-5 | TRBV10-3
ASSYRGGSVHEQY | NA | TRBJ2-7 | TRBV6-2/TRBV6-3
ASSMESGPYNEQF | few | TRBJ2-1 | TRBV19
SVDGTGRPSNQPQH | NA | TRBJ1-5 | TRBV20-1
SVRDQLVGASIDTQY | NA | TRBJ2-3 | TRBV20-1
ASSQGAQTHNSPLH | many | TRBJ1-6 | TRBV4-3
ASSLSFRNTETF | once | TRBJ1-1 | TRBV7-8
ASSGMYEQF | many | TRBJ2-1 | TRBV28
ASSLVNEQF | NA | TRBJ2-1 | TRBV28
ASSYGRTKERDMQY | few | TRBJ2-3 | TRBV6-6
SVAEAWVTQY | many | TRBJ2-5 | TRBV29-1
SARAAGPPLNYNEQF | NA | TRBJ2-1 | TRBV20-1
ASSLVTATNQPQH | few | TRBJ1-5 | TRBV28
SVSMGGIDKNIQY | NA | TRBJ2-4 | TRBV29-1
AGNLIGPPARMNTEAL | NA | TRBJ1-1 | TRBV11-3
ASSLVGGIAGHKSNEQF | NA | TRBJ2-1 | TRBV11-3
ASSPGWASGRTQETQY | NA | TRBJ2-5 | TRBV11-2